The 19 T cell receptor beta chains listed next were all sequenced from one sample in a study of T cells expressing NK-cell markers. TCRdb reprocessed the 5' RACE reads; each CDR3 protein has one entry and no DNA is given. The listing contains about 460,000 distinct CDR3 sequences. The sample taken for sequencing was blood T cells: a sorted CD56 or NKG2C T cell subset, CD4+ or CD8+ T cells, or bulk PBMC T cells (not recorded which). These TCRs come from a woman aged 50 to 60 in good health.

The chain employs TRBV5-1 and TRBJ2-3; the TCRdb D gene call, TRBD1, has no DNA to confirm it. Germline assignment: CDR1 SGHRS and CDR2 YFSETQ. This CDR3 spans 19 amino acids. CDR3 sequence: CASTRGRLTGSAGTDTQYF.

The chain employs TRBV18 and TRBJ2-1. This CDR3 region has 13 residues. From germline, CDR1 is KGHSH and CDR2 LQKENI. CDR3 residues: CASSPREGHEQFF. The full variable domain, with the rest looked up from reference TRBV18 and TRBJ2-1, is NAGVMQNPRHLVRRRGQEARLRCSPMKGHSHVYWYRQLPEEGLKFMVYLQKENIIDESGMPKERFSAEFPKEGPSILRIQQVVRGDSAAYFCASSPREGHEQFFGPGTRLTVL.

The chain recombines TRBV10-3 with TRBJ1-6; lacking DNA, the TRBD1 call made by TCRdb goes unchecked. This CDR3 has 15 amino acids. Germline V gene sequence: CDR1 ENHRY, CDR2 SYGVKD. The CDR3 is CAISEMTGEESPLHF.

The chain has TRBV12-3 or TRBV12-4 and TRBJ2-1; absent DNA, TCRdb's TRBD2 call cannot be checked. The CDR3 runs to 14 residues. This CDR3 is CASSLFSEDNEQFF.

CDR3 protein: CATSEADTDTQYF. The genes are TRBV24-1 and TRBJ2-3. Per the germline V gene, CDR1 is KGHDR and CDR2 is SFDVKD. This CDR3 comprises 13 residues.

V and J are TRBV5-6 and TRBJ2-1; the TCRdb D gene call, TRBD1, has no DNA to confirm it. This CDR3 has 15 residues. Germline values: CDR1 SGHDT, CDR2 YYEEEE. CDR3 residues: CASSHGQPSYNEQFF. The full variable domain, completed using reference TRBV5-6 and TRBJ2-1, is DAGVTQSPTHLIKTRGQQVTLRCSPKSGHDTVSWYQQALGQGPQFIFQYYEEEERQRGNFPDRFSGHQFPNYSSELNVNALLLGDSALYLCASSHGQPSYNEQFFGPGTRLTVL.

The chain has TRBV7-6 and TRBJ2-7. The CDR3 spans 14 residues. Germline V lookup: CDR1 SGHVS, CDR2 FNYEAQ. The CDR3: CASSSSLGYYEQYF.

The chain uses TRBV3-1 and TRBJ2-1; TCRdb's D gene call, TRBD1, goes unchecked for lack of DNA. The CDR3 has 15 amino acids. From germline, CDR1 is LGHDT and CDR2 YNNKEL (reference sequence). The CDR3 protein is CASSQRRGNYDEQFF.

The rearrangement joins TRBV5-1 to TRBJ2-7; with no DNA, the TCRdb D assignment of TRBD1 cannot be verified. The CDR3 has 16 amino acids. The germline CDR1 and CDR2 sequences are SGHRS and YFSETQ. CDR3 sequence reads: CASSRGGQFPSYEQYF.

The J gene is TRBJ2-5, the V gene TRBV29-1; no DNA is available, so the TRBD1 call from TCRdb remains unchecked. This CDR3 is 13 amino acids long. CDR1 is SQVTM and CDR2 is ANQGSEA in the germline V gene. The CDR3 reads CSVDEQGRETQYF.

The CDR3 loop is CASRDRATGELFF. The chain uses TRBV5-5 and TRBJ2-2; the D call of TRBD1 rests on TCRdb alone, since no DNA is present to check it. Germline V gives CDR1 SGHKS, CDR2 YYEKEE (reference sequence). CDR3 length: 13 amino acids.

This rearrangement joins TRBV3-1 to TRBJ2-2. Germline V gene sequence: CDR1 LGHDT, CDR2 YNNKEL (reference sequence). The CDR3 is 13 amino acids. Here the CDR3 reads CASSQGVSRELFF.

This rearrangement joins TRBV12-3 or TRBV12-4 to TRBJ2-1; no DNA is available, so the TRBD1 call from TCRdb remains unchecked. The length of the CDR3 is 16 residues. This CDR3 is CASSLFARGGKNEQFF.

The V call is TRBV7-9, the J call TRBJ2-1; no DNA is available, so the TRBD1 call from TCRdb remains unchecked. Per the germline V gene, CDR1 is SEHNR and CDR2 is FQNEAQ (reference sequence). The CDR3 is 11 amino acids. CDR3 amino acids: CASSWGHEQFF.

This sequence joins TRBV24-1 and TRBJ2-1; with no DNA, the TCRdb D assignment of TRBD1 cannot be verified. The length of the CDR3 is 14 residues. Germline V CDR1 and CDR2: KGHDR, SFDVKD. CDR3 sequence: CATSEPTPGHKQFF.

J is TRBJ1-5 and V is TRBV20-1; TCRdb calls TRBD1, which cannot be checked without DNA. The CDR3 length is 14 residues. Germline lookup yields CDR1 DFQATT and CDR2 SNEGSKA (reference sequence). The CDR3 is CSATTGTRDQPQHF.

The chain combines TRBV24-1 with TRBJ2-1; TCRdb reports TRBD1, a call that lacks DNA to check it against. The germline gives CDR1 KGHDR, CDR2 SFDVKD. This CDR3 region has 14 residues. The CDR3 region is CATRGTGAFNEQFF.

The CDR3 loop reads CSVGGPTEAFF. This rearrangement joins TRBV20-1 to TRBJ1-1; no DNA is available, so the TRBD1 call from TCRdb remains unchecked. The CDR3 has 11 amino acids. Per the germline V gene, CDR1 is DFQATT and CDR2 is SNEGSKA (reference sequence).

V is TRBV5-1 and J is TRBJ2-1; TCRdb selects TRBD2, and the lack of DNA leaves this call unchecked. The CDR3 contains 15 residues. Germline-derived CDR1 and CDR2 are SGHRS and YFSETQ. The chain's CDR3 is CASSPGLEASNEQFF.